Each of the 4 T cell receptor beta chains below was sequenced from the same sample in a study of T-cell reconstitution after alpha-beta-depleted transplantation in children. Using unique molecular identifiers, the investigators prepared the TCRbeta library. TCRdb called the PCR reads again in MiXCR, with one record for every CDR3 protein. This repertoire shows 250,000 to 350,000 distinct CDR3 sequences, roughly 9.5% found once; its top ten account for roughly 9.1%. The starting material was PBMCs from the stem cell graft donor, obtained from the stem cell graft. Source of these receptors: a human donor who donated a stem cell graft to a child with SCID.

The sample holds many counts of this clonotype. The rearrangement joins TRBV5-6 to TRBJ2-3; 7 bases map to TRBD1. The germline V gene encodes CDR1 SGHDT and CDR2 YYEEEE. The CDR3 covers 14 residues. V gave up 5 bases and J gave up 1 base; unmatched junction bases: 4. This CDR3 reads CASSWDRGTDTQYF. CDR3 in DNA: TGTGCCAGCAGTTGGGACAGAGGCACAGATACGCAGTATTTT. The variable domain in full, completed from reference TRBV5-6 and TRBJ2-3, reads DAGVTQSPTHLIKTRGQQVTLRCSPKSGHDTVSWYQQALGQGPQFIFQYYEEEERQRGNFPDRFSGHQFPNYSSELNVNALLLGDSALYLCASSWDRGTDTQYFGPGTRLTVL.

The chain has TRBV2 and TRBJ2-1; D is undetermined. V lost 7 bases to trimming and J lost 3 bases, with 10 bases between them. This CDR3 has 13 amino acids. Germline-derived CDR1 and CDR2 are SNHLY and FYNNEI. The CDR3 DNA follows: TGTGCCAGCACCCCGCCGAGCTACAATGAGCAGTTCTTC. Translated: CASTPPSYNEQFF. Full variable domain (rest looked up from reference TRBV2 and TRBJ2-1): EPEVTQTPSHQVTQMGQEVILRCVPISNHLYFYWYRQILGQKVEFLVSFYNNEISEKSEIFDDQFSVERPDGSNFTLKIRSTKLEDSAMYFCASTPPSYNEQFFGPGTRLTVL.

The chain recombines TRBV5-1 with TRBJ2-5; D uncertain. Trimming left V 1 base short and J 2 bases short, with 15 bases between. Germline CDR1 and CDR2: SGHRS and YFSETQ. This CDR3 comprises 16 residues. Here the CDR3 reads CASSLPPIAGQETQYF. CDR3 DNA sequence: TGCGCCAGCAGCTTGCCACCGATAGCTGGGCAAGAGACCCAGTACTTC.

This clonotype has a count of ten or more. The chain employs TRBV12-3 or TRBV12-4 and TRBJ2-7; D remains ambiguous. The CDR3 extends over 14 amino acids. Trimming shortened V by 5 bases and J by 0 bases, and 11 bases separated the two germline ends. This CDR3 reads CASSDHKGSYEQYF. DNA of the CDR3: TGTGCCAGCAGTGATCACAAGGGCTCCTACGAGCAGTACTTC.